This record covers a single TCR beta chain. Single viable CD3+CD4+CD8-CD45RO+ cells were sorted as the memory CD4+ T cells. After thawing, CD4+ T cells were positively selected. These data come from a study of memory CD4+ T cells and cytomegalovirus serostatus. V was cut by 0 bases and J by 2 bases, with 8 bases left in between. CDR1 is SGHRS and CDR2 is YFSETQ in the germline V gene. There are 14 residues in the CDR3. Measured with immunoSEQ multiplex PCR; TCRdb has only the in-frame clones, and not every one. The sample has approximately 46,000 clones; over 60% are singletons. The sequence derives from an adult in good health and CMV-seronegative. The specimen was memory CD4+ T cells from blood. The rearrangement links TRBV5-1 to TRBJ1-2; tentatively, D is TRBD1 (5 bases). The CDR3 DNA is TGCGCCAGCAGCTTGGGGGGCGGAAACTATGGCTACACCTTC. Encoded protein: CASSLGGGNYGYTF.